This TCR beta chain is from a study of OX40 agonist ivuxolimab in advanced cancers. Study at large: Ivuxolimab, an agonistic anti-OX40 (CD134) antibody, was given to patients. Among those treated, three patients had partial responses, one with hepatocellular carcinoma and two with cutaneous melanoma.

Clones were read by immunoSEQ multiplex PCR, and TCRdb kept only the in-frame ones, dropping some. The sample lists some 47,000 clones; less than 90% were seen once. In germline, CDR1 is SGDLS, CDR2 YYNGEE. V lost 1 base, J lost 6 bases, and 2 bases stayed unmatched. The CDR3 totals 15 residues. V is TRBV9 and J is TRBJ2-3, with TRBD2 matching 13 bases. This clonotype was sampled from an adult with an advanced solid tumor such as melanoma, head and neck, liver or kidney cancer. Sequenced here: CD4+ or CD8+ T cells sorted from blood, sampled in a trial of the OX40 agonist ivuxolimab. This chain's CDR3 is CASSVLTSGRDTQYF. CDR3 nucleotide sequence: TGTGCCAGCAGCGTATTGACTAGCGGGAGGGATACGCAGTATTTT.